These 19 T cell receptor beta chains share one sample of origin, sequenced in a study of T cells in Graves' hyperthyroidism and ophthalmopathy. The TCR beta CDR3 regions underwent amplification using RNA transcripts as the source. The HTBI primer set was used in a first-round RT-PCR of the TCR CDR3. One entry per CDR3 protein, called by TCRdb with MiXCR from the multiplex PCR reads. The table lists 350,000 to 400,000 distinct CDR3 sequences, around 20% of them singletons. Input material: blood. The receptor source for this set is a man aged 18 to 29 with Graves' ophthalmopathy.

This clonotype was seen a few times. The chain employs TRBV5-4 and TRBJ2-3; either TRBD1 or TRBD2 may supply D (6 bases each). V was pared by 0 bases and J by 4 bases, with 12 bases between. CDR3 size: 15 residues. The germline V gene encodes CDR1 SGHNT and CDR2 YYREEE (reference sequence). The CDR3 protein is CASSLGGASADTQYF. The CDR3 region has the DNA TGTGCCAGCAGCTTGGGGGGGGCTAGCGCAGATACGCAGTATTTT. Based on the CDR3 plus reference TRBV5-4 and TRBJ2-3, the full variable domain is ETGVTQSPTHLIKTRGQQVTLRCSSQSGHNTVSWYQQALGQGPQFIFQYYREEENGRGNFPPRFSGLQFPNYSSELNVNALELDDSALYLCASSLGGASADTQYFGPGTRLTVL.

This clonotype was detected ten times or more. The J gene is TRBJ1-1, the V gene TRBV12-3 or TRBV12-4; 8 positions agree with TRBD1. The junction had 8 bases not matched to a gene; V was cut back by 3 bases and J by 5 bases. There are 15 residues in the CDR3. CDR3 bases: TGTGCCAGCAGTTTGTCGGGCAGGGGGCGAACTGAAGCTTTCTTT. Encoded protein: CASSLSGRGRTEAFF.

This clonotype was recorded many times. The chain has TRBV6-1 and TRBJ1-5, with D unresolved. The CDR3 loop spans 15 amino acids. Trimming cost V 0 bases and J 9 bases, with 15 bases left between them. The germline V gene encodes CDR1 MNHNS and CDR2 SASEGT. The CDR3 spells CASSEALRGRRPQHF. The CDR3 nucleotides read TGTGCCAGCAGTGAAGCGCTTCGAGGCAGACGGCCCCAGCATTTT.

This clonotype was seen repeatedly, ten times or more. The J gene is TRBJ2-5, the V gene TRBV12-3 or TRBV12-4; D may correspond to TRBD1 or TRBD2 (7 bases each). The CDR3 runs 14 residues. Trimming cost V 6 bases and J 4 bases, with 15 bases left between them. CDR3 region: CASRPQGGPETQYF. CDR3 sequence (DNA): TGTGCCAGCAGACCCCAGGGGGGGCCAGAGACCCAGTACTTC.

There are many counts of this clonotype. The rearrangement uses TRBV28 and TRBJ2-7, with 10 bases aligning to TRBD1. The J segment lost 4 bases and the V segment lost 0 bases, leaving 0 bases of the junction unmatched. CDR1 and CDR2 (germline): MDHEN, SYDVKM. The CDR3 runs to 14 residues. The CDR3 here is CASSLWGQGYEQYF. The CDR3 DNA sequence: TGTGCCAGCAGTTTATGGGGACAGGGGTACGAGCAGTACTTC.

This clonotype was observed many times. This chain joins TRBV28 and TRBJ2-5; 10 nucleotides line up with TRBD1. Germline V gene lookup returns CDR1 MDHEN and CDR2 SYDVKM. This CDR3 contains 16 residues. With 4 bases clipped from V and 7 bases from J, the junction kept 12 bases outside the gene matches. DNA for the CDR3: TGTGCCAGCAGTTCCCTCGGACAGGGGGGGTTTGGGACCCAGTACTTC. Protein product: CASSSLGQGGFGTQYF.

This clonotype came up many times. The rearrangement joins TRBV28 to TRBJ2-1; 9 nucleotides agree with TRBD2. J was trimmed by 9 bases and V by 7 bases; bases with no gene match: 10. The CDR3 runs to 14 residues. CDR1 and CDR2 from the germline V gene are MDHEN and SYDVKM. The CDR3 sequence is CASTRGGGVPEQFF. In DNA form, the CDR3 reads TGTGCCAGCACCAGGGGCGGGGGGGTACCTGAGCAGTTCTTC. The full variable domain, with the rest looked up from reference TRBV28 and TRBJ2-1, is DVKVTQSSRYLVKRTGEKVFLECVQDMDHENMFWYRQDPGLGLRLIYFSYDVKMKEKGDIPEGYSVSREKKERFSLILESASTNQTSMYLCASTRGGGVPEQFFGPGTRLTVL.

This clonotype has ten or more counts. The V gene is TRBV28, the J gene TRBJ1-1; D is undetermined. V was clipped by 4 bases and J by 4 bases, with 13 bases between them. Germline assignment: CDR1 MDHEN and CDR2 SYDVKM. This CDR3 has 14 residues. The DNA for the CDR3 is TGTGCCAGCAGTTCTAACGGGGAGAGCACTGAAGCTTTCTTT. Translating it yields CASSSNGESTEAFF.

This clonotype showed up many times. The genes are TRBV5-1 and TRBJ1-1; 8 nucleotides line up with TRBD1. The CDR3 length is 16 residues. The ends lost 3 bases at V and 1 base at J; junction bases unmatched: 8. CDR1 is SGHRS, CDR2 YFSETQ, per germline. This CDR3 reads CASSSSPQGENTEAFF. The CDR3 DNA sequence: TGCGCCAGCAGCTCATCCCCACAGGGGGAGAACACTGAAGCTTTCTTT.

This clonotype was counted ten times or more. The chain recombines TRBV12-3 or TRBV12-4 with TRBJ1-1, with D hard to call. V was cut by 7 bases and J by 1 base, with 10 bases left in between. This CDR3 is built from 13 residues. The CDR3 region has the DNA TGTGCCAGCACCCAAAAGGGGAACACTGAAGCTTTCTTT. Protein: CASTQKGNTEAFF.

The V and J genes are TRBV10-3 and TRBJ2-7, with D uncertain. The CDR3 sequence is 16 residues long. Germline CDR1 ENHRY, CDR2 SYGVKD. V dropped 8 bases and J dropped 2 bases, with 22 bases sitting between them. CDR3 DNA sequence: TGTGCCATCCAGAAACCCACGGGTCTAGGCCCCTACGAGCAGTACTTC. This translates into CAIQKPTGLGPYEQYF.

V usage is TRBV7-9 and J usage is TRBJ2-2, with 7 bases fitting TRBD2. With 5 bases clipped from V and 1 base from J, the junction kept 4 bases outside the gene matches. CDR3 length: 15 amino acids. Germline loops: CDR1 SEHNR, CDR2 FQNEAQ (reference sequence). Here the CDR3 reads CASSPVAGNTGELFF. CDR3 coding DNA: TGTGCCAGCAGCCCTGTAGCGGGGAACACCGGGGAGCTGTTTTTT.

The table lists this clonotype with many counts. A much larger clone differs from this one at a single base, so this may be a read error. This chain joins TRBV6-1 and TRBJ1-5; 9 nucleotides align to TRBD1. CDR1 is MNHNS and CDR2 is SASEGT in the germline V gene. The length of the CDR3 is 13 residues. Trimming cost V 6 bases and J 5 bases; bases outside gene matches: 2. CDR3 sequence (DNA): TGTGCCAGCAGCTGGACAGGGGATCAGCCCCAGCATTTT. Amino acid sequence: CASSWTGDQPQHF.

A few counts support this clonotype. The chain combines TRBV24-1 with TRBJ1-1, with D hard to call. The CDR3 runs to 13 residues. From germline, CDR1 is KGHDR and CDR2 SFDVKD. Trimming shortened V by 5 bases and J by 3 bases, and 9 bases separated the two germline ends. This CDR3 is CATSGDGHTEAFF. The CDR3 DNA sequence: TGTGCCACCAGTGGAGATGGGCACACTGAAGCTTTCTTT.

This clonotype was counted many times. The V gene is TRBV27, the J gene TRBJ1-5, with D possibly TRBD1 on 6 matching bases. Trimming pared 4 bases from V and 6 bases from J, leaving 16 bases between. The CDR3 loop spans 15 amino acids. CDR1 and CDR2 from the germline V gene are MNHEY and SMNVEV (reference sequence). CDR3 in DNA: TGTGCCAGCAGTTCCGGGGGCCTTGGGGGTCAGCCCCAGCATTTT. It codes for CASSSGGLGGQPQHF.

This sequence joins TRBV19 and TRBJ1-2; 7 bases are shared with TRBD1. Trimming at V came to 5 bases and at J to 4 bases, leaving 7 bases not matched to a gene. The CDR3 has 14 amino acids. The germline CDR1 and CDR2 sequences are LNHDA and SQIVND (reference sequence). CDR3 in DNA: TGTGCCAGTAGTCCCGCAGGGGGAGCCTATGGCTACACCTTC. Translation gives CASSPAGGAYGYTF.

CDR3 amino acids: CASSSPEGSGGGDEQFF. CDR3 coding DNA: TGTGCCAGCAGCTCCCCAGAGGGTAGCGGGGGGGGTGATGAGCAGTTCTTC. The chain combines TRBV7-2 with TRBJ2-1; 11 nucleotides line up with TRBD2. Per germline, CDR1 SGHTA and CDR2 FQGNSA. The CDR3 runs to 17 residues. After removal of 4 bases from V and 8 bases from J, the junction contained 13 bases not matched to a gene.

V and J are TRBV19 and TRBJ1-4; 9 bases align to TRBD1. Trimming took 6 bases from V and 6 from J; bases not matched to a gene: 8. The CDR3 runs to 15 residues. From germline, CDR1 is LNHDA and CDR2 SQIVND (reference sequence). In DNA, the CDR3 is TGTGCCAGTAGGATCTGGACAGGGGAATATGAAAAACTGTTTTTT. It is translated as CASRIWTGEYEKLFF.

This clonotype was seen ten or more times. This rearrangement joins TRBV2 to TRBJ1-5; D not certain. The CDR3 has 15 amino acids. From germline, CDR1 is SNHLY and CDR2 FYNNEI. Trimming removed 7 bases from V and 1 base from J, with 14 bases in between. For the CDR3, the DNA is TGTGCCAGCACGCCAAGGATGGTGAGCAATCAGCCCCAGCATTTT. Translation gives CASTPRMVSNQPQHF.